A selection of T cell receptor beta chains follows, all from one sample in a study of Ad26.COV2.S vaccination and SARS-CoV-2 variants. Method: immunoSEQ multiplex PCR; TCRdb's copy keeps in-frame clones and lacks some. The sample lists a few hundred thousand clones; around 91% were seen once. The starting material was peripheral blood, obtained in a trial of Ad26.COV2.S vaccine versus placebo. The receptor set was obtained from a person between 18 and 59 years old who received the Ad26.COV2.S COVID-19 vaccine or a placebo. The CDR3 runs from the conserved cysteine through the conserved F or W. The order of the fields is J gene, V gene, clone size, D gene, CDR3 DNA, CDR3 protein. D genes are given only for firm matches. The size field is filled for only some rows; it gives once, few, many or a size class.

TRBJ2-2	TRBV7-3	NA	NA	TGTGCCAGCAGCTTGGGGGGCACCGGGGAGCTGTTTTTT	CASSLGGTGELFF
TRBJ2-5	TRBV28	once	TRBD2	TGTGCCAGCAGTTCTCCCTGGGGGAGGGATGAGACCCAGTACTTC	CASSSPWGRDETQYF
TRBJ2-1	TRBV5-4	NA	NA	TGTGCCAGCAGCTATAGCGGTTGGAGCTCCTACAATGAGCAGTTCTTC	CASSYSGWSSYNEQFF
TRBJ1-5	TRBV2	NA	NA	TGTGCCGGGTCGGACAGCCGCAATCAGCCCCAGCATTTT	CAGSDSRNQPQHF
TRBJ1-3	TRBV7-2	NA	NA	TGTGCCAGCAGCTCACAGGTCCGCTCTGGAAACACCATATATTTT	CASSSQVRSGNTIYF
TRBJ2-5	TRBV29-1	NA	NA	TGCAGCGTTGGGTACGTCAGGGGACAAGAGACCCAGTACTTC	CSVGYVRGQETQYF
TRBJ2-6	TRBV7-9	NA	TRBD1	TGTGCCAGCAGCTTCCGGGACAGGGGGCCTCCTGGGGCCAACGTCCTGACTTTC	CASSFRDRGPPGANVLTF
TRBJ1-6	TRBV2	NA	NA	TGTGCCAGCACTGAAGATCGGGCCTGGTCACCCCTCCACTTT	CASTEDRAWSPLHF
TRBJ2-5	TRBV28	NA	NA	TGTGCCAGCAGTCCCGGGGGCAGCCAAGAGACCCAGTACTTC	CASSPGGSQETQYF
TRBJ2-3	TRBV6-2/TRBV6-3	NA	NA	TGTGCCAGCAGTTCTTTGCGGGATCGGGATACGCAGTATTTT	CASSSLRDRDTQYF
TRBJ2-5	TRBV7-2	NA	NA	TGTGCCAGCAGCTTAGGACGGGGGACCCAGTACTTC	CASSLGRGTQYF
TRBJ2-3	TRBV24-1	NA	NA	TGTGCCACCAGTGACCTCGACAGTCTTGGCACAGATACGCAGTATTTT	CATSDLDSLGTDTQYF
TRBJ2-3	TRBV27	NA	NA	TGTGCCAGCAGGATTGAGCGGGGCACAGATACGCAGTATTTT	CASRIERGTDTQYF
TRBJ1-3	TRBV29-1	NA	NA	TGCAGCGTTCGGCCTACCCAGAGCTCTGGAAACACCATATATTTT	CSVRPTQSSGNTIYF
TRBJ2-1	TRBV2	NA	NA	TGTGCCAGCAGTGCCGGGACGATCACCTACAATGAGCAGTTCTTC	CASSAGTITYNEQFF
TRBJ2-2	TRBV10-3	NA	NA	TGTGCCATCAGTGAGTCGGTGACAGCGAACACCGGGGAGCTGTTTTTT	CAISESVTANTGELFF
TRBJ2-1	TRBV19	NA	TRBD1	TGTGCCAGTAGTATTCTTAGGGGGCAGGGTGAGCAGTTCTTC	CASSILRGQGEQFF
TRBJ2-5	TRBV6-5	NA	NA	TGTGCCAGTATCTCGGGATTGGAGACCCAGTACTTC	CASISGLETQYF
TRBJ1-5	TRBV6-1	NA	NA	TGTGCCAGCAGTGAGGGCGGTTATCAGCCCCAGCATTTT	CASSEGGYQPQHF
TRBJ2-3	TRBV15	NA	NA	TGTGCCACCAGCAGAGGAAACACAGGGTGGGGCACAGATACGCAGTATTTT	CATSRGNTGWGTDTQYF
TRBJ1-4	TRBV18	NA	NA	TGTGCCAGCTCATGGAGTCGGCCTTCAACTAATGAAAAACTGTTTTTT	CASSWSRPSTNEKLFF
TRBJ2-7	TRBV9	once	NA	TGTGCCAGCAGCGTAGTGGGAGGGGGAAGCGAGCAGTACTTC	CASSVVGGGSEQYF
TRBJ2-5	TRBV15	NA	TRBD2	TGTGCCACCAGCCTACGACTAGCGGGATTGGAGACCCAGTACTTC	CATSLRLAGLETQYF
TRBJ2-7	TRBV11-1	NA	TRBD1	TGTGCCGGGGGGGGGCGGGACAGGGGATCCTACGAGCAGTACTTC	CAGGGRDRGSYEQYF
TRBJ2-1	TRBV6-2/TRBV6-3	NA	TRBD2	TGTGCCAGCAGCTATTCGGGACTAGCGGGAGTCTACAATGAGCAGTTCTTC	CASSYSGLAGVYNEQFF
TRBJ2-7	TRBV7-8	once	TRBD2	TGTGCCAGCAGCTTGGGCGGGAGGGTTTACGAGCAGTACTTC	CASSLGGRVYEQYF
TRBJ2-3	TRBV4-2	NA	NA	TGTGCCAGCAGCCAGTTAGCAGATACTAGCACAGATACGCAGTATTTT	CASSQLADTSTDTQYF
TRBJ2-3	TRBV29-1	NA	TRBD1	TGCAGCACGGCCGGGACAGGGGAGACAGATACGCAGTATTTT	CSTAGTGETDTQYF
TRBJ2-7	TRBV20-1	NA	TRBD1	TGCAGTGCTGGACAGGTTTACGAGCAGTACTTC	CSAGQVYEQYF
TRBJ2-7	TRBV4-2	NA	NA	TGTGCCAGCAGCCAAGCGAGGGAGAGCTCCTACGAGCAGTACTTC	CASSQARESSYEQYF
TRBJ2-7	TRBV7-9	NA	NA	TGTGCCAGCAGCGATTCCACCTACGAGCAGTACTTC	CASSDSTYEQYF
TRBJ2-6	TRBV7-6	once	NA	TGTGCCAGCAGCTTAGCTCGATCCGGCTCTGGGGCCAACGTCCTGACTTTC	CASSLARSGSGANVLTF
TRBJ2-1	TRBV2	NA	NA	TGTGCCAGCACAGGGGGGCCCCGCCTTTACAATGAGCAGTTCTTC	CASTGGPRLYNEQFF
TRBJ1-1	TRBV7-2	NA	NA	TGTGCCAGCAGACTACAGGGCATGAACACTGAAGCTTTCTTT	CASRLQGMNTEAFF
TRBJ2-5	TRBV6-5	NA	NA	TGTGCCAGCAGTTACGGTCCCACCGTGGCCCAGTACTTC	CASSYGPTVAQYF
TRBJ2-6	TRBV11-1	NA	NA	TGTGCCAGCAGCTTAGTTGGCTCTGGGGCCAACGTCCTGACTTTC	CASSLVGSGANVLTF
TRBJ2-7	TRBV6-2/TRBV6-3	once	NA	TGTGCCAGCAGTTACACTACGGGGCTCGGGAAGGGAGCCTACGAGCAGTACTTC	CASSYTTGLGKGAYEQYF